Presented here are 28 T cell receptor beta chains from one specimen sequenced in a study of T cell clonotyping in hematopoietic cell transplantation. The protocol was immunoSEQ multiplex PCR, while the TCRdb copy is restricted to in-frame clones and leaves out a portion. The sample has 27,000 or so clones, 95% seen once. The material sequenced was peripheral blood mononuclear cells. These receptors came from a man aged 50 or older in good health. Some clones in this sample may be carry-over from other donors' samples.

CDR3 amino acids: CASSQQPQGQGVDEQYF. DNA for the CDR3: TGCGCCAGCAGCCAACAGCCCCAGGGACAGGGGGTTGACGAGCAGTACTTC. This chain connects TRBV4-1 to TRBJ2-7; TRBD1 matches 11 bases. The J segment lost 5 bases and the V segment lost 2 bases, leaving 11 bases of the junction unmatched. This CDR3 comprises 17 residues. CDR1 and CDR2 (germline): MGHRA, YSYEKL.

The rearrangement joins TRBV19 to TRBJ1-2, with D possibly being TRBD1 (5 bases). Germline V gene lookup returns CDR1 LNHDA and CDR2 SQIVND (reference sequence). The CDR3 spans 13 residues. Trimming cost V 10 bases and J 8 bases, with 20 bases left between them. As DNA, the CDR3 is TGTGCCACCCGGGGCGAGACGCATTGGGGCTACACCTTC. Protein sequence: CATRGETHWGYTF.

The genes are TRBV5-1 and TRBJ1-1; D not certain. CDR1 is SGHRS, CDR2 YFSETQ, per germline. The germline V and J ends were trimmed by 0 bases and 0 bases, with 12 bases remaining between them. This CDR3 is built from 16 residues. The CDR3 coding sequence is TGCGCCAGCAGCTTGGGGGCAGGTAGTATGAACACTGAAGCTTTCTTT. Translating gives CASSLGAGSMNTEAFF.

The J gene is TRBJ2-2, the V gene TRBV19; no firm D call. V lost 3 bases and J lost 5, with 7 bases in between. The CDR3 loop spans 13 amino acids. Germline V gene sequence: CDR1 LNHDA, CDR2 SQIVND (reference sequence). The CDR3: CASSITETGELFF. In nucleotides, the CDR3 is TGTGCCAGTAGTATTACGGAAACCGGGGAGCTGTTTTTT.

The sample holds one count of this clone. The chain links TRBV5-8 to TRBJ2-2; D is perhaps TRBD1 (6 bases). The CDR3 is 13 residues long. Trimming pared 1 base from V and 6 bases from J, leaving 7 bases between. Germline assignment: CDR1 SGHTS and CDR2 YDEGEE. The CDR3 reads CASSLRQAGELFF. CDR3 DNA sequence: TGTGCCAGCAGCTTGCGACAGGCCGGGGAGCTGTTTTTT.

The rearrangement links TRBV30 to TRBJ1-6, with TRBD1 matching 7 bases. From germline, CDR1 is GTSNPN and CDR2 SVGIG (reference sequence). The CDR3 is 13 amino acids. V lost 0 bases, J lost 10 bases, and 3 bases stayed unmatched. The CDR3, as DNA: TGTGCCTGGAGTGTACAGGGGACCTCACCCCTCCACTTT. This sequence encodes CAWSVQGTSPLHF.

The chain couples TRBV25-1 to TRBJ1-2, with 7 bases identical to TRBD1. CDR1 is MGHDK and CDR2 is SYGVNS in the germline V gene. J gave up 4 bases and V 4 bases, and 12 bases lay outside the gene matches. There are 16 residues in the CDR3. The CDR3, as DNA: TGTGCCAGCAGTGGAACAGGGGCGTCCTCCTTCTATGGCTACACCTTC. This sequence encodes CASSGTGASSFYGYTF.

This chain uses TRBV10-3 with TRBJ1-6; tentative D call: TRBD1 (5 bases). V was trimmed by 6 bases and J by 7 bases, leaving 13 bases between them. CDR3 length equals 14 residues. In germline, CDR1 is ENHRY, CDR2 SYGVKD. The DNA of the CDR3 is TGTGCCATCAGGCCCAGGGAATCGAATTCACCCCTCCACTTT. Residues: CAIRPRESNSPLHF.

The rearrangement joins TRBV11-2 to TRBJ1-2, with TRBD1 matching 9 bases. The CDR3 is 15 residues long. The trim removed 5 bases at V and 4 bases at J, leaving 8 bases unmatched. Germline V CDR1 and CDR2: SGHAT, FQNNGV. The CDR3 coding sequence is TGTGCCAGCAGCGGGCCCAGGACAGGGGTCTATGGCTACACCTTC. Translated, it gives CASSGPRTGVYGYTF. Combining the CDR3 with reference TRBV11-2 and TRBJ1-2 gives the whole variable domain EAGVAQSPRYKIIEKRQSVAFWCNPISGHATLYWYQQILGQGPKLLIQFQNNGVVDDSQLPKDRFSAERLKGVDSTLKIQPAKLEDSAVYLCASSGPRTGVYGYTFGSGTRLTVV.

The genes are TRBV30 and TRBJ2-7; no firm D call. This CDR3 comprises 12 residues. CDR1 and CDR2 (germline): GTSNPN, SVGIG (reference sequence). Trimming left V 2 bases short and J 3 bases short, with 8 bases between. The CDR3 sequence: CAWSSLGYEQYF. CDR3 in DNA: TGTGCCTGGAGTTCCCTGGGCTACGAGCAGTACTTC.

This chain links TRBV5-4 with TRBJ2-7, with 12 bases lining up with TRBD2. The germline V gene has CDR1 SGHNT and CDR2 YYREEE (reference sequence). CDR3 length equals 15 residues. J gave up 3 bases and V 3 bases, and 4 bases lay outside the gene matches. The CDR3 protein is CASSSWTSGDYEQYF. In nucleotides, the CDR3 is TGTGCCAGCAGCTCCTGGACTAGCGGGGACTACGAGCAGTACTTC.

The gene calls are TRBV27 and TRBJ1-1, with D perhaps matching TRBD1 (6 bases). Trimming shortened V by 10 bases and J by 0 bases, and 18 bases separated the two germline ends. This CDR3 is 15 amino acids long. Germline CDR1 is MNHEY and CDR2 is SMNVEV (reference sequence). The CDR3 loop reads CATQGRGAMNTEAFF. The CDR3, as DNA: TGTGCCACCCAAGGGCGGGGGGCGATGAACACTGAAGCTTTCTTT.

V gene TRBV30 combines with J gene TRBJ1-6; D is uncertain. V lost 4 bases, J lost 7 bases, and 11 bases lay in between. This CDR3 is 13 amino acids long. Germline V CDR1 and CDR2: GTSNPN, SVGIG (reference sequence). The CDR3 protein is CAWTLWLNSPLHF. The CDR3 coding sequence is TGTGCCTGGACGCTGTGGCTCAATTCACCCCTCCACTTT.

The chain has TRBV11-2 and TRBJ1-1; D call uncertain. The V end lost 2 bases, the J end lost 6 bases, and 4 bases lay between the germline ends. The germline V gene has CDR1 SGHAT and CDR2 FQNNGV. CDR3 length equals 11 residues. CDR3 nucleotide sequence: TGTGCCAGCAGCTTACCCTCTGAAGCTTTCTTT. It yields the protein CASSLPSEAFF.

V is TRBV9 and J is TRBJ2-2; D remains ambiguous. Germline V gene sequence: CDR1 SGDLS, CDR2 YYNGEE. This CDR3 contains 14 residues. Trimming removed 1 base at V and 6 bases at J, with 10 bases between. The CDR3: CASSVLVAPGELFF. In nucleotides, the CDR3 is TGTGCCAGCAGCGTACTTGTAGCTCCCGGGGAGCTGTTTTTT.

The gene calls are TRBV7-9 and TRBJ1-6; possible D gene TRBD1, 5 bases. Trimming shortened V by 1 base and J by 10 bases, and 11 bases separated the two germline ends. The CDR3 is 14 amino acids. Germline CDR1 is SEHNR and CDR2 is FQNEAQ (reference sequence). CDR3 amino acids: CASSLVQGSSPLHF. The CDR3 DNA follows: TGTGCCAGCAGCTTAGTTCAGGGCTCCTCACCCCTCCACTTT.

The chain combines TRBV5-5 with TRBJ1-5, with unresolved D. The CDR3 runs 13 residues. V lost 0 bases, J lost 7 bases, and 8 bases lay in between. Germline V lookup: CDR1 SGHKS, CDR2 YYEKEE (reference sequence). The CDR3 sequence: CASSLDSVQPQHF. Here the CDR3 DNA reads TGTGCCAGCAGCTTGGATTCCGTCCAGCCCCAGCATTTT.

The J gene is TRBJ2-7, the V gene TRBV28; the D is unclear. Germline values: CDR1 MDHEN, CDR2 SYDVKM. This CDR3 spans 11 amino acids. Trimming removed 4 bases from V and 4 bases from J, with 5 bases in between. The CDR3 DNA follows: TGTGCCAGCAGTTCCGGATACGAGCAGTACTTC. Encoded protein: CASSSGYEQYF.

J is TRBJ2-7 and V is TRBV5-4, with TRBD1 matching 7 bases. The V gene end was trimmed by 0 bases and the J gene end by 2 bases; junction bases not matched to a gene: 5. The CDR3 is 15 amino acids. The germline V gene has CDR1 SGHNT and CDR2 YYREEE (reference sequence). CDR3 sequence (DNA): TGTGCCAGCAGCTTGGAAGGGGGCCAAACCTACGAGCAGTACTTC. It translates to CASSLEGGQTYEQYF.

This rearrangement joins TRBV30 to TRBJ2-3, with D maybe TRBD2 (5 bases). This CDR3 contains 15 residues. CDR1 GTSNPN and CDR2 SVGIG come from the germline V gene (reference sequence). Between the trimmed V and J ends, which lost 3 bases and 2 bases, there was a span of 15 bases. CDR3 nucleotides: TGTGCCTGGAGGTCGCGAGGACTGAACACAGATACGCAGTATTTT. This translates into CAWRSRGLNTDTQYF.

The genes are TRBV6-6 and TRBJ2-7; the match to TRBD1 covers 11 bases. The ends lost 6 bases at V and 0 bases at J; junction bases unmatched: 4. CDR3 length: 15 amino acids. Germline V gives CDR1 MNHNY, CDR2 SVGAGI (reference sequence). As DNA, the CDR3 is TGTGCCAGCAGGACAGGGACAGGGGGCTCCTACGAGCAGTACTTC. This gives the protein CASRTGTGGSYEQYF.

About this clone itself: The junction and the germline gene differ at one end; a read error may be behind it. The chain has TRBV19 and TRBJ1-2; D unclear. This CDR3 region has 11 residues. Germline CDR1 is LNHDA and CDR2 is SQIVND (reference sequence). The chain's CDR3 is CASSTLTSLGF. In DNA form, the CDR3 reads TGTGCCAGTAGTACCTTGACCTCCCTCGGCTTC.

As to this clone: Compared with germline, one end of the junction differs, possibly owing to a read error. DNA for the CDR3: TGTGCCAGCAGTTTATGGCGAGGGGTAGCATTT. This translates into CASSLWRGVAF. The chain joins TRBV27 to TRBJ1-5; D is perhaps TRBD1 (5 bases). The germline gives CDR1 MNHEY, CDR2 SMNVEV (reference sequence). The CDR3 consists of 11 residues.

The chain recombines TRBV6-1 with TRBJ2-7; D is possibly TRBD1 or TRBD2 (5 bases each). Looked up from germline, CDR1 is MNHNS and CDR2 is SASEGT. V shed 5 bases and J shed 9 bases, with 20 bases lying between them. The CDR3 loop spans 14 amino acids. The CDR3 DNA sequence: TGTGCCAGCAGTAGCCGGGACGGGGACCGACGGCAGTACTTC. Encoded protein: CASSSRDGDRRQYF.

As concerns this clone: A junction boundary mismatches the germline segment, possibly from a read error. The rearrangement links TRBV2 to TRBJ2-7; 13 bases line up with TRBD2. CDR3 length equals 12 residues. Germline V gene data show CDR1 as SNHLY and CDR2 as FYNNEI. The CDR3 DNA sequence: TGTGCCAGCAGCGTACTAGCGGGGGGGCACCACTTC. Translation: CASSVLAGGHHF.

This clone came up once. This rearrangement joins TRBV9 to TRBJ2-2; TRBD2 matches at 7 bases. There are 15 residues in the CDR3. The germline gives CDR1 SGDLS, CDR2 YYNGEE. V lost 4 bases, J lost 0 bases, and 3 bases stayed unmatched. In DNA form, the CDR3 reads TGTGCCAGCAGCACCGGACTAGCGAACACCGGGGAGCTGTTTTTT. It encodes CASSTGLANTGELFF. The full variable domain, completed using reference TRBV9 and TRBJ2-2, is DSGVTQTPKHLITATGQRVTLRCSPRSGDLSVYWYQQSLDQGLQFLIQYYNGEERAKGNILERFSAQQFPDLHSELNLSSLELGDSALYFCASSTGLANTGELFFGEGSRLTVL.

The J gene is TRBJ1-3, the V gene TRBV7-2; D unresolved. Trimming shortened V by 1 base and J by 0 bases, and 7 bases separated the two germline ends. The CDR3 has 15 amino acids. CDR1 SGHTA and CDR2 FQGNSA come from the germline V gene. The CDR3 DNA sequence: TGTGCCAGCAGCTTAGACGTTGGCTCTGGAAACACCATATATTTT. Its translation: CASSLDVGSGNTIYF.

The chain links TRBV5-1 to TRBJ1-1, with a tentative D call TRBD1 (6 bases). The CDR3 totals 16 residues. Trimming pared 4 bases from V and 0 bases from J, leaving 16 bases between. Germline-derived CDR1 and CDR2 are SGHRS and YFSETQ. For the CDR3, the DNA is TGCGCCAGCAGCCTCGATAGGGGACACCTGAACACTGAAGCTTTCTTT. This gives the protein CASSLDRGHLNTEAFF. The variable domain in full, with the rest retrieved from reference TRBV5-1 and TRBJ1-1, is KAGVTQTPRYLIKTRGQQVTLSCSPISGHRSVSWYQQTPGQGLQFLFEYFSETQRNKGNFPGRFSGRQFSNSRSEMNVSTLELGDSALYLCASSLDRGHLNTEAFFGQGTRLTVV.